This is a list of T cell receptor beta chains from one sample in a study of CD8 T cells in ankylosing spondylitis. MiXCR, run by TCRdb on the 5' RACE reads, gives a single entry per CDR3 protein. Of more than 250,000 distinct CDR3 sequences listed, approximately 10% are singletons. The source material was blood, either unsorted or a sorted T cell fraction (not recorded which). These receptors came from a female donor with ankylosing spondylitis or in good health (not recorded which). Each CDR3 is given with its conserved first and last residue. A D gene is named only where the DNA matches it firmly. The listing skips clone size in some rows; elsewhere it reads once, few, many or a size class.

len | d_gene | abundance | j_gene | v_gene | CDR3nt | CDR3aa
20 | - | - | TRBJ2-7 | TRBV11-2 | TGTGCCAGCAGCTCAAACACAGGGTATCGAACTCACCGAAATCCCTACGAGCAGTACTTC | CASSSNTGYRTHRNPYEQYF
12 | - | many | TRBJ1-2 | TRBV29-1 | TGCAGCGTTGAGTCGGGGGCCTATGGCTACACCTTC | CSVESGAYGYTF
12 | - | many | TRBJ1-5 | TRBV28 | TGTGCCAGCAGTCGTACCGATCAGCCCCAGCATTTT | CASSRTDQPQHF
15 | TRBD1 | many | TRBJ2-5 | TRBV5-1 | TGCGCCAGCAGCTCCTACAGGGGATCCCAAGAGACCCAGTACTTC | CASSSYRGSQETQYF
13 | TRBD1 | few | TRBJ1-1 | TRBV29-1 | TGCAGCGTTCCCAGGGGGATGAACACTGAAGCTTTCTTT | CSVPRGMNTEAFF
14 | - | many | TRBJ2-3 | TRBV9 | TGTGCCAGCAGCGTAGGGGGCCCCACAGATACGCAGTATTTT | CASSVGGPTDTQYF
14 | - | - | TRBJ1-4 | TRBV27 | TGTGCCAGCAGTTTCTCCGGGGGCGGGGAAAAACTGTTTTTT | CASSFSGGGEKLFF
12 | TRBD2 | few | TRBJ2-1 | TRBV9 | TGTGCCAGCAGCGTAGGGGAGGGAGAGCAGTTCTTC | CASSVGEGEQFF
14 | - | few | TRBJ1-1 | TRBV5-5 | TGTGCCAGCAGCTTGGCCAGGCTGAACACTGAAGCTTTCTTT | CASSLARLNTEAFF
13 | - | many | TRBJ1-2 | TRBV12-3/TRBV12-4 | TGTGCCACCCGAAAAGGGCGAAACTATGGCTACACCTTC | CATRKGRNYGYTF
15 | - | - | TRBJ1-1 | TRBV6-2/TRBV6-3 | TGTGCCAGCAGTTACGGGAAGACGAGGAACACTGAAGCTTTCTTT | CASSYGKTRNTEAFF
14 | - | few | TRBJ2-3 | TRBV5-1 | TGCGCCAGCAGCTCCGGACAGAGAGGAGATACGCAGTATTTT | CASSSGQRGDTQYF
11 | - | many | TRBJ2-7 | TRBV12-3/TRBV12-4 | TGTGCCAGCAGTTTCAGCGTGCAGCAGTACTTC | CASSFSVQQYF
14 | TRBD1 | many | TRBJ2-7 | TRBV10-2 | TGCGCCAGCGCGGGACAGGCCAACTCCTACGAGCAGTACTTC | CASAGQANSYEQYF
15 | - | many | TRBJ1-1 | TRBV4-3 | TGCGCCAGCAGCCAAGATTACAGGGTGGTAACTGAAGCTTTCTTT | CASSQDYRVVTEAFF
14 | TRBD1 | few | TRBJ1-5 | TRBV12-3/TRBV12-4 | TGTGCCAGCAGTTTATCGTCCGACAGGGGGCCAGTGCATTTT | CASSLSSDRGPVHF
17 | TRBD1 | - | TRBJ1-1 | TRBV7-9 | TGTGCCAGCAGCCGTCTTAGGGACAGATCTTCGAACACTGAAGCTTTCTTT | CASSRLRDRSSNTEAFF
14 | TRBD2 | many | TRBJ2-7 | TRBV5-5 | TGTGCCAGCAGCGGGACTAGCGGAAACTACGAGCAGTACTTC | CASSGTSGNYEQYF
17 | TRBD2 | - | TRBJ2-6 | TRBV12-3/TRBV12-4 | TGTGCCAGCACCCTAGCGGGGGGCTCCTCTGGGGCCAACGTCCTGACTTTC | CASTLAGGSSGANVLTF
15 | - | many | TRBJ1-5 | TRBV15 | TGTGCCACCAGTCTGAGGTTAGACTCCAATCAGCCCCAGCATTTT | CATSLRLDSNQPQHF
13 | TRBD1 | many | TRBJ1-1 | TRBV29-1 | TGCAGCGTTACGCAGGGGGCGAGCACTGAAGCTTTCTTT | CSVTQGASTEAFF
16 | TRBD2 | - | TRBJ2-1 | TRBV7-2 | TGTGCCAGCAGCTCCTCTAGCGGGAGAATCCCCAATGAGCAGTTCTTC | CASSSSSGRIPNEQFF
14 | - | many | TRBJ2-2 | TRBV20-1 | TGCAGTGCTAGGTCGGGGGCGAACACCGGGGAGCTGTTTTTT | CSARSGANTGELFF
14 | TRBD2 | few | TRBJ2-3 | TRBV20-1 | TGCAGTGCCCCGCGGGGCGGGAGCACGAATACGCAGTATTTT | CSAPRGGSTNTQYF
11 | - | many | TRBJ2-7 | TRBV20-1 | TGCAGTGCCCCCCGTCGGCAAGAGCAGTACTTC | CSAPRRQEQYF
16 | - | many | TRBJ2-3 | TRBV15 | TGTGCCACCAGCGGAGGTACCGGGAGCGGCCCAGATACGCAGTATTTT | CATSGGTGSGPDTQYF
13 | TRBD1 | many | TRBJ1-2 | TRBV20-1 | TGCAGTGCTAGACAGGACAGGGTCTATGGCTACACCTTC | CSARQDRVYGYTF
16 | TRBD2 | - | TRBJ2-3 | TRBV15 | TGTGCCACCAGCAGAGGACTAGCGGGCAGCACAGATACGCAGTATTTT | CATSRGLAGSTDTQYF
15 | - | many | TRBJ2-3 | TRBV10-1 | TGCGCCAGCAGCGATAAAAACAGGGTCACAGATACGCAGTATTTT | CASSDKNRVTDTQYF
13 | - | few | TRBJ2-7 | TRBV20-1 | TGCAGTGCGGTTCCAGACAGCTCCTACGAGCAGTACTTC | CSAVPDSSYEQYF
15 | TRBD1 | many | TRBJ2-2 | TRBV12-3/TRBV12-4 | TGTGCCAGCACCCTGGGACAGGGGGCGACGGGGGAGCTGTTTTTT | CASTLGQGATGELFF
16 | TRBD1 | - | TRBJ2-2 | TRBV20-1 | TGCAGTGCTAGAGTGGGACAGTCAAATATGGCCGGGGAGCTGTTTTTT | CSARVGQSNMAGELFF
11 | TRBD1 | many | TRBJ1-2 | TRBV10-3 | TGTGCCACTAGACAGGGACGCGGCTACACCTTC | CATRQGRGYTF
13 | - | - | TRBJ1-5 | TRBV3-1 | TGTGCCAGCAGCCAACAGATGAATCAGCCCCAGCATTTT | CASSQQMNQPQHF
15 | - | many | TRBJ2-2 | TRBV5-6 | TGTGCCAGCAGCTTGTTACAGTCGAACACCGGGGAGCTGTTTTTT | CASSLLQSNTGELFF
15 | - | many | TRBJ2-2 | TRBV7-2 | TGTGCCAGCAGTCTACTAAGCATAGGAATGGGGGAGCTGTTTTTT | CASSLLSIGMGELFF
15 | TRBD1 | few | TRBJ1-5 | TRBV19 | TGTGCCAGTACCCGACCCGGGACAGGCGGGGAGCCCCAGCATTTT | CASTRPGTGGEPQHF
16 | TRBD2 | many | TRBJ2-1 | TRBV20-1 | TGCAGTGCTAGAGTCCCTACTAGCGGGGGGAAGGATGAGCAGTTCTTC | CSARVPTSGGKDEQFF
15 | - | many | TRBJ2-1 | TRBV7-8 | TGTGCCAGCAGCTTACGAGGACTTCAAGACAATGAGCAGTTCTTC | CASSLRGLQDNEQFF
16 | - | many | TRBJ1-3 | TRBV7-6 | TGTGCCAGCAGCCCATACAGGGTATCGTCTGGAAACACCATATATTTT | CASSPYRVSSGNTIYF
13 | TRBD1 | many | TRBJ2-5 | TRBV20-1 | TGCAGTGCTCCGACAGGGGCCCAAGAGACCCAGTACTTC | CSAPTGAQETQYF
15 | TRBD2 | many | TRBJ2-2 | TRBV27 | TGTGCCAGCAGATCCGCGGGGGGGAACACCGGGGAGCTGTTTTTT | CASRSAGGNTGELFF
14 | - | few | TRBJ1-3 | TRBV6-1 | TGTGCCAGCAGTCCCCTACTCTCTGGAAACACCATATATTTT | CASSPLLSGNTIYF
13 | - | many | TRBJ2-7 | TRBV10-3 | TGTGCCATCACGCCAGGTCGAGACTACGAGCAGTACTTC | CAITPGRDYEQYF
15 | TRBD1 | - | TRBJ2-7 | TRBV30 | TGTGCCTGGAGGCCGGGACAGGGGGTTTCCTACGAGCAGTACTTC | CAWRPGQGVSYEQYF
14 | - | few | TRBJ2-7 | TRBV12-3/TRBV12-4 | TGTGCCAGCAACCTGGGTCTCAGCTCCTACGAGCAGTACTTC | CASNLGLSSYEQYF
15 | - | - | TRBJ2-5 | TRBV7-2 | TGTGCCAGCAGCCAAAACGCGGGATCGGTAGAGACCCAGTACTTC | CASSQNAGSVETQYF
14 | - | few | TRBJ1-3 | TRBV7-8 | TGTGCCAGCAGCCCCTACAGGAGAAGAGACACCATATATTTT | CASSPYRRRDTIYF
13 | - | many | TRBJ2-7 | TRBV4-3 | TGCGCCAGCAGCCAAAAGTCGGATACGGGGCAGTACTTC | CASSQKSDTGQYF
14 | - | - | TRBJ2-5 | TRBV5-5 | TGTGCCAGCAGCTTGGGCGGAATTGGAGAGACCCAGTACTTC | CASSLGGIGETQYF
15 | - | many | TRBJ1-1 | TRBV5-1 | TGCGCCAGCAGCTTGGAGGCAGAGAAGGTCACTGAAGCTTTCTTT | CASSLEAEKVTEAFF